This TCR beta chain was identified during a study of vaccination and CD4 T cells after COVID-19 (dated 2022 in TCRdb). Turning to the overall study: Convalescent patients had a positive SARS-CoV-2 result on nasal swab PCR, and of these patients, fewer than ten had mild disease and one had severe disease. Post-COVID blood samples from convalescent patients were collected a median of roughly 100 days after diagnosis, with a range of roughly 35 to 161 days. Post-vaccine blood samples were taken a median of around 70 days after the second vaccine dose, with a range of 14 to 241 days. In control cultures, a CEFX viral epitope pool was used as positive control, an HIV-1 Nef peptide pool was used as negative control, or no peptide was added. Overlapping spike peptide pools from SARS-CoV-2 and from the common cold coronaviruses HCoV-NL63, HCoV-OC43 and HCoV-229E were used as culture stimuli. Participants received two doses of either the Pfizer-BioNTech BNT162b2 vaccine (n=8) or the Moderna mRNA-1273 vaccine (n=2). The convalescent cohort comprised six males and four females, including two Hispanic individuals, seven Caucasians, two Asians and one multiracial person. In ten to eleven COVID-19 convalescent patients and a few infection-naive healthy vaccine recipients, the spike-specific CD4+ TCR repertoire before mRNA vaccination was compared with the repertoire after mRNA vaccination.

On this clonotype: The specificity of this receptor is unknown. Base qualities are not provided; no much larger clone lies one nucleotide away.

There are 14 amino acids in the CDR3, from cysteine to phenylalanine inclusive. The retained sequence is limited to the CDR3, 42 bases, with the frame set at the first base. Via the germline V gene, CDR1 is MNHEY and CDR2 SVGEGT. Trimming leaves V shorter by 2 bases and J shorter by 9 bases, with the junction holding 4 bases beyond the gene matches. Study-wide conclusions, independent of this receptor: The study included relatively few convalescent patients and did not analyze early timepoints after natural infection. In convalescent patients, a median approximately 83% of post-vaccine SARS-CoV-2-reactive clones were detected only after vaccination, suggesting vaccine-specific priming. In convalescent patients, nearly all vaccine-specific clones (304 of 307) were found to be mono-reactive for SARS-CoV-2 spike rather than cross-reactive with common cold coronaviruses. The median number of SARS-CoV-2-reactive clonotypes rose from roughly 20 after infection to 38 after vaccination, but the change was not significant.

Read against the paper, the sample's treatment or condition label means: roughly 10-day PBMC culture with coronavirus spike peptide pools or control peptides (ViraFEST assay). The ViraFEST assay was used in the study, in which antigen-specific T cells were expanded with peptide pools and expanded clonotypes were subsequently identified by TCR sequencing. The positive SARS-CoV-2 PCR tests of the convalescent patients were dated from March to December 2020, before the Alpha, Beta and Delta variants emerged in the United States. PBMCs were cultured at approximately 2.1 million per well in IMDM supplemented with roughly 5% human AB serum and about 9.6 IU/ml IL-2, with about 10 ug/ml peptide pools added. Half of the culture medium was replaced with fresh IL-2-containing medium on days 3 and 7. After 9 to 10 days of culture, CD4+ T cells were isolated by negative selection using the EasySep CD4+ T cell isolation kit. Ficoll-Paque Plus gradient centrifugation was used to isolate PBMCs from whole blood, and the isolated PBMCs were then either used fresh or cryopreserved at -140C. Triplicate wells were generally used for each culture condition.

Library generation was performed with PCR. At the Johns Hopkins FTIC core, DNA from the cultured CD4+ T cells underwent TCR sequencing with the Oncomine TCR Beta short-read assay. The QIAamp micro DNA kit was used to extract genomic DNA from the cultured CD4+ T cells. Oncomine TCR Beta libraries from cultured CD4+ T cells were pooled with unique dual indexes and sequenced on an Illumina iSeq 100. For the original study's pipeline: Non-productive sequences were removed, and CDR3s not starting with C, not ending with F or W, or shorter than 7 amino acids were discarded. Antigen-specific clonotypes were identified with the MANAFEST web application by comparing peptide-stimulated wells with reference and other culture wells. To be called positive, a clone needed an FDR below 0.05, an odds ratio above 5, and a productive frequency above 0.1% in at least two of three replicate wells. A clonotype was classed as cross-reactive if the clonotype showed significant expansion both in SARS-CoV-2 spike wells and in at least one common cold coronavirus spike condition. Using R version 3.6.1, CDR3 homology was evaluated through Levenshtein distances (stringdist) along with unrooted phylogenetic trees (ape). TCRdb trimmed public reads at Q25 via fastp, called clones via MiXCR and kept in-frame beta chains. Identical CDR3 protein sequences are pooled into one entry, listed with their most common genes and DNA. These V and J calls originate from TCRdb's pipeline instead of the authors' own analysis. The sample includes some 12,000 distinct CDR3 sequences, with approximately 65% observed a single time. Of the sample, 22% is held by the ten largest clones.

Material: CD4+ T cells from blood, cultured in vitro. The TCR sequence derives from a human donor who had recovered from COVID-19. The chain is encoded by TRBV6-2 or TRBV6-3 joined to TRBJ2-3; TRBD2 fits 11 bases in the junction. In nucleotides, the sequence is TGTGCCAGCAGTTACGTAGCGGGAGGGCGGACGCAGTATTTT. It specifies CASSYVAGGRTQYF.